The rows below give T cell receptor beta chains drawn from one sample of a study of beta chain features in type 1 diabetes. Method: immunoSEQ multiplex PCR; TCRdb's copy keeps in-frame clones and lacks some. The table includes fewer than 250,000 clones, 13% to 15% detected once. What was sequenced was naive CD4+ T cells from blood. These TCRs come from a woman aged 40 to 50 in good health. Each CDR3 is given with its conserved first and last residue. A D gene is named only where the DNA matches it firmly. Expanded clones are given a class, and other clones once, few, many or no size at all.

J gene: TRBJ2-6
D gene: -
V gene: TRBV2
clone size: -
CDR3 DNA: TGTGCCAGCAAGGGAGATGGACCGCTCTCTGGGGCCAACGTCCTGACTTTC
CDR3 protein: CASKGDGPLSGANVLTF

J gene: TRBJ2-5
D gene: TRBD1
V gene: TRBV5-1
clone size: -
CDR3 DNA: TGCGCCAGCAGGTCCGGGACAGGGGGCCGGGAGACCCAGTACTTC
CDR3 protein: CASRSGTGGRETQYF

J gene: TRBJ2-3
D gene: TRBD2
V gene: TRBV10-2
clone size: -
CDR3 DNA: TGCGCCATCCTCTCGGCGGGACTAGCGGGGGGGCGCACAGATACGCAGTATTTT
CDR3 protein: CAILSAGLAGGRTDTQYF

J gene: TRBJ2-5
D gene: -
V gene: TRBV7-7
clone size: -
CDR3 DNA: TGTGCCAGCAGCTTAGTACAGGCGAACCAAGAGACCCAGTACTTC
CDR3 protein: CASSLVQANQETQYF

J gene: TRBJ2-3
D gene: -
V gene: TRBV5-4
clone size: -
CDR3 DNA: TGTGCCAGCAGCTCCAGGGGGGCTAGCACAGATACGCAGTATTTT
CDR3 protein: CASSSRGASTDTQYF

J gene: TRBJ2-1
D gene: -
V gene: TRBV5-1
clone size: -
CDR3 DNA: TGCGCCAGCAGTCCGGGCTTAGCGGGACAGATCTACAATGAGCAGTTCTTC
CDR3 protein: CASSPGLAGQIYNEQFF

J gene: TRBJ2-4
D gene: -
V gene: TRBV6-6
clone size: many
CDR3 DNA: TGTGCCAGCAGTACCCCACAGGGAAGCATTCAGTACTTC
CDR3 protein: CASSTPQGSIQYF

J gene: TRBJ2-3
D gene: -
V gene: TRBV5-4
clone size: few
CDR3 DNA: TGTGCCAGCAGACGGGAGAGCACAGATACGCAGTATTTT
CDR3 protein: CASRRESTDTQYF

J gene: TRBJ1-1
D gene: -
V gene: TRBV11-2
clone size: -
CDR3 DNA: TGTGCCAGCAGCTCGCCAGGGGTTAGCACTGAAGCTTTCTTT
CDR3 protein: CASSSPGVSTEAFF

J gene: TRBJ2-3
D gene: TRBD2
V gene: TRBV4-2
clone size: few
CDR3 DNA: TGTGCCAGCAGCCAAGCTCGCCCTAGCGGCTTCACAGATACGCAGTATTTT
CDR3 protein: CASSQARPSGFTDTQYF

J gene: TRBJ2-1
D gene: -
V gene: TRBV6-1
clone size: -
CDR3 DNA: TGTGCCAGCAGTGTTGAGGGTGGGCTCGGTGAGCAGTTCTTC
CDR3 protein: CASSVEGGLGEQFF

J gene: TRBJ2-1
D gene: TRBD2
V gene: TRBV18
clone size: -
CDR3 DNA: TGTGCCAGCTCACCACCTAGCGGGGAAACGGGGAATGAGCAGTTCTTC
CDR3 protein: CASSPPSGETGNEQFF

J gene: TRBJ2-1
D gene: TRBD2
V gene: TRBV5-1
clone size: -
CDR3 DNA: TGCGCCAGCAGCCTCACCCTTACTAGCGGGGGTCACAATGAGCAGTTCTTC
CDR3 protein: CASSLTLTSGGHNEQFF

J gene: TRBJ2-1
D gene: TRBD1
V gene: TRBV5-6
clone size: few
CDR3 DNA: TGTGCCAGCAGCTTGGGACAGGGCCATGAGCAGTTCTTC
CDR3 protein: CASSLGQGHEQFF

J gene: TRBJ2-3
D gene: -
V gene: TRBV5-1
clone size: few
CDR3 DNA: TGCGCCAGCAGCTTGGGACAGTCGGTGGAAACGCAGTATTTT
CDR3 protein: CASSLGQSVETQYF

J gene: TRBJ1-4
D gene: -
V gene: TRBV18
clone size: few
CDR3 DNA: TGTGCCAGCTCACCGACGGGTCGCGGCGAAAAACTGTTTTTT
CDR3 protein: CASSPTGRGEKLFF

J gene: TRBJ2-5
D gene: -
V gene: TRBV6-1
clone size: -
CDR3 DNA: TGTGCCAGCTCCGACGGGCGGGGGCCGCAAGAGACCCAGTACTTC
CDR3 protein: CASSDGRGPQETQYF

J gene: TRBJ2-7
D gene: -
V gene: TRBV6-6
clone size: -
CDR3 DNA: TGTGCCAGCAGTCGTACTAACATCGGACTATACGAGCAGTACTTC
CDR3 protein: CASSRTNIGLYEQYF

J gene: TRBJ2-3
D gene: -
V gene: TRBV7-9
clone size: once
CDR3 DNA: TGTGCCACCCTAGCAGATACGCAGTATTTT
CDR3 protein: CATLADTQYF

J gene: TRBJ1-5
D gene: -
V gene: TRBV6-5
clone size: -
CDR3 DNA: TGTGCCAGCAGTCCCCAGGGTTCGAATCAGCCCCAGCATTTT
CDR3 protein: CASSPQGSNQPQHF

J gene: TRBJ2-3
D gene: -
V gene: TRBV25-1
clone size: -
CDR3 DNA: TGTGCCAGCAGTCGCACAGAGAGCACAGATACGCAGTATTTT
CDR3 protein: CASSRTESTDTQYF

J gene: TRBJ2-3
D gene: -
V gene: TRBV5-1
clone size: -
CDR3 DNA: TGCGCCAGCAGCTTGGCGGACTCGACCTTGGATACGCAGTATTTT
CDR3 protein: CASSLADSTLDTQYF

J gene: TRBJ1-1
D gene: -
V gene: TRBV19
clone size: -
CDR3 DNA: TGTGCCAGTAGTATCGGCAGGGACACTGAAGCTTTCTTT
CDR3 protein: CASSIGRDTEAFF

J gene: TRBJ1-3
D gene: -
V gene: TRBV7-2
clone size: few
CDR3 DNA: TGTGCCAGCAGCTTACAGGCTGGAAACACCATATATTTT
CDR3 protein: CASSLQAGNTIYF

J gene: TRBJ1-1
D gene: TRBD1
V gene: TRBV19
clone size: -
CDR3 DNA: TGTGCCAGTAGCCCCCTCGGGACAGGGGGCGGGACTGAAGCTTTCTTT
CDR3 protein: CASSPLGTGGGTEAFF

J gene: TRBJ1-1
D gene: TRBD1
V gene: TRBV14
clone size: -
CDR3 DNA: TGTGCCAGCAGCCCCGACCCGGGACAGGGGGCCACTGAAGCTTTCTTT
CDR3 protein: CASSPDPGQGATEAFF

J gene: TRBJ1-1
D gene: -
V gene: TRBV11-2
clone size: -
CDR3 DNA: TGTGCCAGCAGCTTACCCAGGCCGAACACTGAAGCTTTCTTT
CDR3 protein: CASSLPRPNTEAFF

J gene: TRBJ2-3
D gene: TRBD2
V gene: TRBV7-2
clone size: -
CDR3 DNA: TGTGCCAGCAGCTGGACTAGCGGGGGCGCAGATACGCAGTATTTT
CDR3 protein: CASSWTSGGADTQYF

J gene: TRBJ1-4
D gene: -
V gene: TRBV5-6
clone size: -
CDR3 DNA: TGTGCCAGCAGCTGGGGCAGGGCTAATGAAAAACTGTTTTTT
CDR3 protein: CASSWGRANEKLFF

J gene: TRBJ2-7
D gene: TRBD1
V gene: TRBV28
clone size: few
CDR3 DNA: TGTGCCAGCAGCCTGACGAGGGGGCGATACGAGCAGTACTTC
CDR3 protein: CASSLTRGRYEQYF

J gene: TRBJ2-5
D gene: TRBD2
V gene: TRBV5-6
clone size: -
CDR3 DNA: TGTGCCAGCAGCTTGGGGTTTTCGGGAGGAGAGACCCAGTACTTC
CDR3 protein: CASSLGFSGGETQYF

J gene: TRBJ2-3
D gene: TRBD2
V gene: TRBV5-1
clone size: few
CDR3 DNA: TGCGCCAGCAGCAGGGAACTAGCGGGGAGCACAGATACGCAGTATTTT
CDR3 protein: CASSRELAGSTDTQYF

J gene: TRBJ1-5
D gene: -
V gene: TRBV7-9
clone size: -
CDR3 DNA: TGTGCCATATCGGCCGGGGATCAGCCCCAGCATTTT
CDR3 protein: CAISAGDQPQHF

J gene: TRBJ2-7
D gene: -
V gene: TRBV2
clone size: -
CDR3 DNA: TGTGCCAGCAGGGATAGAGGCTACGAGCAGTACTTC
CDR3 protein: CASRDRGYEQYF

J gene: TRBJ2-5
D gene: -
V gene: TRBV2
clone size: -
CDR3 DNA: TGTGCCAGCCATCCGGGACTTAAAGAGACCCAGTACTTC
CDR3 protein: CASHPGLKETQYF

J gene: TRBJ2-7
D gene: -
V gene: TRBV6-1
clone size: -
CDR3 DNA: TGTGCCAGCAGTGTTGAGACAGGCCTTTTTGAGCAGTACTTC
CDR3 protein: CASSVETGLFEQYF

J gene: TRBJ2-3
D gene: TRBD2
V gene: TRBV9
clone size: -
CDR3 DNA: TGTGCCAGCAGCGCAGGGACTAGCGGAGGAAACACAGATACGCAGTATTTT
CDR3 protein: CASSAGTSGGNTDTQYF

J gene: TRBJ2-1
D gene: TRBD1
V gene: TRBV18
clone size: -
CDR3 DNA: TGTGCCAGCTCACCACCGGGACAGGGGTCCTATGAGCAGTTCTTC
CDR3 protein: CASSPPGQGSYEQFF

J gene: TRBJ2-3
D gene: -
V gene: TRBV14
clone size: -
CDR3 DNA: TGTGCCAGCAGCCCGAGGGGGTTCACAGATACGCAGTATTTT
CDR3 protein: CASSPRGFTDTQYF

J gene: TRBJ2-3
D gene: -
V gene: TRBV5-1
clone size: few
CDR3 DNA: TGCGCCAGCGGAACGGGGAGCACAGATACGCAGTATTTT
CDR3 protein: CASGTGSTDTQYF

J gene: TRBJ1-3
D gene: -
V gene: TRBV13
clone size: -
CDR3 DNA: TGTGCCAGCAGCCGACAGTACTCTGGAAACACCATATATTTT
CDR3 protein: CASSRQYSGNTIYF

J gene: TRBJ1-1
D gene: TRBD1
V gene: TRBV6-5
clone size: few
CDR3 DNA: TGTGCCAGCCGACCCTCCGGGACAGGGAATACTGAAGCTTTCTTT
CDR3 protein: CASRPSGTGNTEAFF

J gene: TRBJ2-3
D gene: TRBD2
V gene: TRBV10-3
clone size: few
CDR3 DNA: TGTGCCATCAGGAGTCTAGCGGGGGGTCCAGATACGCAGTATTTT
CDR3 protein: CAIRSLAGGPDTQYF

J gene: TRBJ2-5
D gene: -
V gene: TRBV5-1
clone size: -
CDR3 DNA: TGCGCCAGCAGCTTGGTGGCAGAGACCCAGTACTTC
CDR3 protein: CASSLVAETQYF

J gene: TRBJ2-2
D gene: TRBD2
V gene: TRBV5-1
clone size: few
CDR3 DNA: TGCGCCAGCAGCGCGGGCCCTAGCGGGGGTTCCGGGGAGCTGTTTTTT
CDR3 protein: CASSAGPSGGSGELFF

J gene: TRBJ2-5
D gene: -
V gene: TRBV7-2
clone size: once
CDR3 DNA: TGTGCCAGCAGCTTCGGACAGGGAGGGGAGACCCAGTACTTC
CDR3 protein: CASSFGQGGETQYF

J gene: TRBJ2-5
D gene: TRBD2
V gene: TRBV7-6
clone size: -
CDR3 DNA: TGTGCCAGCAGCTTAGGGGGGTCTAGCGGATTAGAGACCCAGTACTTC
CDR3 protein: CASSLGGSSGLETQYF

J gene: TRBJ2-5
D gene: TRBD2
V gene: TRBV5-1
clone size: -
CDR3 DNA: TGCGCCAGCAGCTCGTCGAGACTAGCGAGTATTACGGAGACCCAGTACTTC
CDR3 protein: CASSSSRLASITETQYF

J gene: TRBJ1-2
D gene: -
V gene: TRBV4-1
clone size: -
CDR3 DNA: TGCGCCAGCAGCCAAGATCTAGTGAATGGCTACACCTTC
CDR3 protein: CASSQDLVNGYTF

J gene: TRBJ1-4
D gene: TRBD1
V gene: TRBV6-5
clone size: few
CDR3 DNA: TGTGCCAGCAGTTACTCGGGACAGGGATTAAATGAAAAACTGTTTTTT
CDR3 protein: CASSYSGQGLNEKLFF

J gene: TRBJ1-1
D gene: -
V gene: TRBV4-1
clone size: few
CDR3 DNA: TGCGCCAGCAGCCACAGACAGAGTACAATGAACACTGAAGCTTTCTTT
CDR3 protein: CASSHRQSTMNTEAFF

J gene: TRBJ1-1
D gene: -
V gene: TRBV4-1
clone size: -
CDR3 DNA: TGCGCCAGCAGCGAACAGGTGAACACTGAAGCTTTCTTT
CDR3 protein: CASSEQVNTEAFF

J gene: TRBJ2-7
D gene: -
V gene: TRBV6-1
clone size: few
CDR3 DNA: TGTGCCAGCAGTGACAGTGGAAGGGGAAGGGACGAGCAGTACTTC
CDR3 protein: CASSDSGRGRDEQYF

J gene: TRBJ1-3
D gene: -
V gene: TRBV29-1
clone size: -
CDR3 DNA: TGCAGCGTTGGGTGGTCAGCTGGAAACACCATATATTTT
CDR3 protein: CSVGWSAGNTIYF

J gene: TRBJ1-1
D gene: TRBD1
V gene: TRBV7-9
clone size: few
CDR3 DNA: TGTGCCAGCAGTTCACAGGGGGCAATCACTGAAGCTTTCTTT
CDR3 protein: CASSSQGAITEAFF

J gene: TRBJ2-5
D gene: -
V gene: TRBV7-2
clone size: few
CDR3 DNA: TGTGCCAGCAGCCCCCAGGAGACCCAGTACTTC
CDR3 protein: CASSPQETQYF

J gene: TRBJ2-5
D gene: -
V gene: TRBV2
clone size: few
CDR3 DNA: TGTGCCAGCACTTCGGGGTACCAAGAGACCCAGTACTTC
CDR3 protein: CASTSGYQETQYF

J gene: TRBJ2-5
D gene: -
V gene: TRBV7-9
clone size: few
CDR3 DNA: TGTGCCAGCAGCTTAGGAGGGGGAGAGACCCAGTACTTC
CDR3 protein: CASSLGGGETQYF

J gene: TRBJ1-1
D gene: -
V gene: TRBV9
clone size: few
CDR3 DNA: TGTGCCAGCAGCGTAGTCGGGTTGAACACTGAAGCTTTCTTT
CDR3 protein: CASSVVGLNTEAFF

J gene: TRBJ2-3
D gene: -
V gene: TRBV2
clone size: few
CDR3 DNA: TGTGCCAGCACCCTTGCGGGGAGGGATACGCAGTATTTT
CDR3 protein: CASTLAGRDTQYF